The clone carrying this T cell receptor (beta chain) was counted a few times. The data stem from a study of blood T cell repertoires in COVID-19. Study information: COVID-19 samples, acute and convalescent, were from the United States, Italy and Spain. In each case, the material was cDNA or gDNA derived from T cells, B-cell-depleted T cells, or PBMCs.

The CDR3 has 16 residues. V gave up 4 bases and J gave up 9 bases; unmatched junction bases: 13. The V gene's germline CDR1 is MGHRA and CDR2 YSYEKL. As handled by the study authors: Quantification of nucleated cells was approximated via reference gene primer amplification. The table came from immunoSEQ multiplex PCR; TCRdb's copy has only in-frame clones and leaves some out. V and J calls plus clone size are reproduced from that table; the DNA served to infer D and trimming. The repertoire holds about 140,000 clones, with more than 75% as singletons. The receptor comes from a man in his 60s with acute or convalescent COVID-19. The J gene is TRBJ2-1, the V gene TRBV4-1, with TRBD1 matching over 9 bases. Material: peripheral blood. The CDR3 region is CASSPSVGTGLGEQFF. In DNA, the CDR3 is TGCGCCAGCAGCCCAAGTGTGGGGACAGGGTTGGGTGAGCAGTTCTTC.